The TCR beta chain under discussion was sequenced for a study of beta chain features in type 1 diabetes. Study results and limitations: Type 1 diabetes patients had moderately but significantly shorter TCRB CDR3s in all four CD4+ subsets.

Expressed TCRB transcripts were sequenced, since all the RNA that had been isolated was reverse transcribed. The protocol was immunoSEQ multiplex PCR, while the TCRdb copy is restricted to in-frame clones and leaves out a portion. The sample lists 600,000 to 700,000 clones; 13% were seen once. This CDR3 is 16 amino acids long. Looked up from germline, CDR1 is MGHRA and CDR2 is YSYEKL. Deletions cut 0 bases from V and 4 bases from J, with 16 bases between. This clone appeared a few times. The antigen remains unidentified. The source of this sequence is a man between 18 and 29 years old with type 1 diabetes. Sequenced input: naive CD4+ T cells from blood. V is TRBV4-1 and J is TRBJ2-7; D may match TRBD1 or TRBD2 (6 bases each). Written as DNA, the CDR3 is TGCGCCAGCAGCCAAGAGTGGAACAGGGACTCTTACGAGCAGTACTTC. It yields the protein CASSQEWNRDSYEQYF.